Listed below are T cell receptor beta chains from one sample, sequenced in a study of identical twins' blood T cells. TCRdb reanalysed the 5' RACE reads using MiXCR and keeps one entry per CDR3 protein. The sample records hundreds of thousands of distinct CDR3 sequences, 25% to 35% being singletons. Sequenced input: PBMCs. The receptors come from a woman aged 18-49 years in good health. Each CDR3 is given with its conserved first and last residue. D genes are given only for firm matches. Rows give clone size only sometimes, using once, few, many, or a class for an expanded clone.

cdr3_aa	cdr3_nt	v_call	d_call	clone_size	j_call
CSVEQGGSNQPQHF	TGCAGCGTTGAACAGGGGGGAAGCAATCAGCCCCAGCATTTT	TRBV29-1	TRBD1	-	TRBJ1-5
CAGSLTGFGNEQFF	TGCGCCGGCAGCTTGACGGGATTCGGCAATGAGCAGTTCTTC	TRBV5-1	-	-	TRBJ2-1
CASSRGDSNQPQHF	TGTGCCAGCAGTCGGGGAGACAGCAATCAGCCCCAGCATTTT	TRBV12-3/TRBV12-4	-	many	TRBJ1-5
CASSSSNQYEQYF	TGCGCCAGCAGTTCCTCGAACCAATACGAGCAGTACTTC	TRBV5-1	-	-	TRBJ2-7
CASSSRTSPVNEQFF	TGTGCCAGCAGCTCCAGGACTAGCCCGGTCAATGAGCAGTTCTTC	TRBV3-1	TRBD2	-	TRBJ2-1
CASSLEGGSGRHTQYF	TGCGCCAGCAGCTTGGAGGGCGGTAGCGGGAGACATACGCAGTATTTT	TRBV5-1	TRBD2	few	TRBJ2-3
CSVEFNEQFF	TGCAGCGTTGAATTCAATGAGCAGTTCTTC	TRBV29-1	-	few	TRBJ2-1
CASSLGRDIPYNEQFF	TGTGCCAGCAGCTTGGGGCGGGACATCCCCTACAATGAGCAGTTCTTC	TRBV5-6	-	-	TRBJ2-1
CASSSGTDYEQYF	TGTGCCAGCAGCTCCGGGACAGACTACGAGCAGTACTTC	TRBV5-4	TRBD1	-	TRBJ2-7
CASGLVLDGRALIGGETQYF	TGTGCTAGTGGTTTGGTACTAGACGGGAGGGCCCTCATAGGTGGAGAGACCCAGTACTTC	TRBV12-5	TRBD2	few	TRBJ2-5
CASRGQENSPLHF	TGTGCCAGCAGGGGACAGGAGAATTCACCCCTCCACTTT	TRBV7-9	TRBD1	few	TRBJ1-6
CATEPQNGNTIYF	TGTGCCACCGAACCCCAAAATGGAAACACCATATATTTT	TRBV19	-	-	TRBJ1-3
CASSRLAGGRGELFF	TGTGCCAGTAGTAGACTAGCGGGAGGTCGCGGGGAGCTGTTTTTT	TRBV19	TRBD2	-	TRBJ2-2
CASSLWGLNTEAFF	TGCGCCAGCAGCTTGTGGGGGCTGAACACTGAAGCTTTCTTT	TRBV5-1	-	few	TRBJ1-1
CGAPETGVNEQFF	TGCGGTGCCCCCGAGACAGGGGTCAATGAGCAGTTCTTC	TRBV20-1	TRBD1	-	TRBJ2-1
CASSFVSSPDTQYF	TGTGCCAGCAGTTTCGTCAGTTCCCCCGATACGCAGTATTTT	TRBV28	-	-	TRBJ2-3
CASSLDVPHCGYTF	TGTGCCAGCAGCTTGGACGTGCCGCACTGTGGCTACACCTTC	TRBV9	-	-	TRBJ1-2
CSARQSSYNEQFF	TGCAGTGCTAGACAGTCGTCCTACAATGAGCAGTTCTTC	TRBV20-1	-	few	TRBJ2-1
CASSPSGTEAFF	TGTGCCAGCAGCCCCTCCGGGACTGAAGCTTTCTTT	TRBV7-6	-	many	TRBJ1-1
CAIRRTGIDNGYTF	TGTGCCATCAGACGGACAGGGATTGATAATGGCTACACCTTC	TRBV10-3	TRBD1	many	TRBJ1-2
CASSRTVTANYGYTF	TGTGCCAGCAGCCGGACAGTTACAGCTAACTATGGCTACACCTTC	TRBV6-5	-	-	TRBJ1-2
CASRQGSGDTQYF	TGTGCCAGCAGACAGGGGTCGGGAGATACGCAGTATTTT	TRBV2	TRBD1	-	TRBJ2-3
CSARTFYGYTF	TGCAGTGCTAGGACTTTTTATGGCTACACCTTC	TRBV20-1	-	-	TRBJ1-2
CASSLLLDRSTNTEAFF	TGTGCCAGCAGTCTCTTACTGGACAGGTCCACGAACACTGAAGCTTTCTTT	TRBV6-2/TRBV6-3	TRBD1	once	TRBJ1-1
CSVGDSEKLFF	TGCAGCGTGGGGGACAGTGAAAAACTGTTTTTT	TRBV29-1	TRBD1	-	TRBJ1-4
CASSVVGQANTGELFF	TGTGCCAGCAGCGTAGTGGGACAAGCGAACACCGGGGAGCTGTTTTTT	TRBV9	-	few	TRBJ2-2
CASSAHAQGVNEQFF	TGTGCCAGCAGCGCCCACGCACAGGGGGTAAATGAGCAGTTCTTC	TRBV9	TRBD1	-	TRBJ2-1
CASSERRDRSGNTIYF	TGTGCCAGCAGCGAGAGGCGGGACAGGTCTGGAAACACCATATATTTT	TRBV7-9	TRBD1	few	TRBJ1-3
CASSNTAIYEQYF	TGTGCCAGTTCCAATACAGCGATCTACGAGCAGTACTTC	TRBV19	-	-	TRBJ2-7
CASSLDRGSPLHF	TGTGCCAGCAGCCTCGACAGAGGCTCACCCCTCCACTTT	TRBV7-2	-	few	TRBJ1-6
CASSQEGQNTEAFF	TGTGCCAGCAGCCAAGAGGGGCAAAACACTGAAGCTTTCTTT	TRBV3-1	-	few	TRBJ1-1
CGAIPQGGYGYTF	TGCGGTGCAATACCACAGGGAGGATATGGCTACACCTTC	TRBV20-1	-	-	TRBJ1-2
CASSTTGRRTEAFF	TGTGCCAGCAGTACAACAGGGCGGCGCACTGAAGCTTTCTTT	TRBV6-6	-	few	TRBJ1-1
CSVEEFGYEQYF	TGCAGCGTTGAGGAGTTTGGCTACGAGCAGTACTTC	TRBV29-1	-	-	TRBJ2-7
CASSFLATVEQYF	TGTGCCAGCAGCTTTCTAGCAACCGTTGAGCAGTACTTC	TRBV7-2	-	-	TRBJ2-7
CSASKRGYTF	TGCAGTGCTAGCAAGCGTGGCTACACCTTC	TRBV20-1	-	-	TRBJ1-2
CAISDQGKPQHF	TGTGCCATCAGTGATCAGGGGAAGCCCCAGCATTTT	TRBV10-3	-	-	TRBJ1-5
CSVEDSNYGYTF	TGCAGCGTTGAAGACAGTAACTATGGCTACACCTTC	TRBV29-1	-	few	TRBJ1-2
CASSTIAGAANEQFF	TGTGCCAGTAGTACGATAGCGGGAGCGGCCAATGAGCAGTTCTTC	TRBV19	TRBD2	few	TRBJ2-1
CSARGLAGGNSYNEQFF	TGCAGTGCTAGGGGACTAGCGGGAGGGAACTCCTACAATGAGCAGTTCTTC	TRBV20-1	TRBD2	few	TRBJ2-1
CASRDRVGQPQHF	TGTGCCAGCAGAGACAGGGTCGGGCAGCCCCAGCATTTT	TRBV12-3/TRBV12-4	TRBD1	-	TRBJ1-5
CASTPGRATGYTF	TGTGCCAGCACACCCGGGAGGGCAACGGGCTACACCTTC	TRBV7-9	-	-	TRBJ1-2
CSARTGQGTVGTEAFF	TGCAGTGCTAGAACGGGACAGGGGACCGTGGGCACTGAAGCTTTCTTT	TRBV20-1	TRBD1	-	TRBJ1-1
CASRSGLAGELAGELFF	TGTGCCAGCAGATCCGGACTAGCGGGAGAGTTGGCCGGGGAGCTGTTTTTT	TRBV11-3	TRBD2	-	TRBJ2-2
CASSEEEGRGYTF	TGTGCCAGCAGCGAAGAGGAGGGTCGAGGCTACACCTTC	TRBV14	-	few	TRBJ1-2
CASSAGQAGPTSTDTQYF	TGTGCCAGCAGCGCGGGACAAGCAGGGCCAACTAGCACAGATACGCAGTATTTT	TRBV9	-	-	TRBJ2-3
CASSVTGGGGTEAFF	TGTGCCAGCAGCGTGACAGGGGGGGGAGGCACTGAAGCTTTCTTT	TRBV9	TRBD1	few	TRBJ1-1
CSAEASSSTDTQYF	TGCAGTGCCGAGGCTAGCAGTAGCACAGATACGCAGTATTTT	TRBV20-1	-	few	TRBJ2-3
CASRQNSGANVLTF	TGTGCCAGCAGGCAGAATTCAGGGGCCAACGTCCTGACTTTC	TRBV6-1	-	few	TRBJ2-6
CASSGLEDEKLFF	TGTGCCAGCTCCGGGCTAGAAGACGAAAAACTGTTTTTT	TRBV11-2	-	-	TRBJ1-4
CASSSGDVYNEQFF	TGCGCCAGCAGCTCGGGGGACGTATACAATGAGCAGTTCTTC	TRBV5-1	-	-	TRBJ2-1
CASSWRVVDTGELFF	TGCGCCAGCAGCTGGAGGGTGGTGGACACCGGGGAGCTGTTTTTT	TRBV5-1	-	-	TRBJ2-2